This is a list of T cell receptor beta chains from one sample in a study of molecular identifiers for immune sequencing clone quantification. TCRdb fed the PCR reads into MiXCR, producing one record per CDR3 protein. The sample lists about 630,000 distinct CDR3 sequences, approximately 24% occurring once. Sample: naive CD8+ T cells from blood, with Jurkat cell RNA spiked in. These receptors all come from a human donor in good health. Some libraries in this study had Jurkat cell RNA spiked in. Both conserved end residues are part of each CDR3. D genes are given only for firm matches. Clone size is shown for a subset of rows, as once, few, many or a class of expanded clone.

>TRBJ2-3|few|-|TRBV7-2
TGTGCCAGCAGCTTAGAGTATAGAAGCACAGATACGCAGTATTTT
CASSLEYRSTDTQYF
>TRBJ2-1|-|TRBD2|TRBV29-1
TGCAGCGGGCTAGCGGGGAGCTCCTACAATGAGCAGTTCTTC
CSGLAGSSYNEQFF
>TRBJ1-6|many|TRBD1|TRBV7-2
TGTGCCAGCAGCCTAACACCGGGACAGGGCTTTCTCGATTCACCCCTCCACTTT
CASSLTPGQGFLDSPLHF
>TRBJ2-3|many|-|TRBV21-1
TGTGCCAGCAGCAAAAAGGACACAGATACGCAGTATTTT
CASSKKDTDTQYF
>TRBJ2-2|few|TRBD2|TRBV4-3
TGCGCCAGCAGCCAAGATCCAGCGGGAAACACCGGGGAGCTGTTTTTT
CASSQDPAGNTGELFF
>TRBJ2-5|many|-|TRBV18
TGTGCCAGCTCACCATGGACAGCCCAAGAGACCCAGTACTTC
CASSPWTAQETQYF
>TRBJ2-7|-|-|TRBV9
TGTGCCAGCAGCGTAGGACCTTCCCACTCCTACGAGCAGTACTTC
CASSVGPSHSYEQYF
>TRBJ2-7|once|-|TRBV20-1
TGCAGTGCTAGAGATTTTGGTGAGGTTCGAGCCTTGGGGAGGTGCGAGCAGTACTTC
CSARDFGEVRALGRCEQYF
>TRBJ1-5|many|TRBD1|TRBV7-3
TGTGCCAGCAGCGAGTGGGACAGGGTTGATCAGCCCCAGCATTTT
CASSEWDRVDQPQHF
>TRBJ1-1|-|-|TRBV4-1
TGCGCCAGCAGCCAAGAACGAGGGTTGCCTGAAGCTTTCTTT
CASSQERGLPEAFF